The clone carrying this T cell receptor beta chain has ten or more counts. V lost 2 bases, J lost 0 bases, and 4 bases stayed unmatched. The CDR3 has 16 amino acids. Germline-derived CDR1 and CDR2 are MDHEN and SYDVKM. The sample comes from a study of CDR3 diversity in severe acne. TCRdb reanalysed the PCR reads using MiXCR and keeps one entry per CDR3 protein. The sample shows roughly 79,000 distinct CDR3 sequences, approximately 54% of them seen only once. The sample taken for sequencing was blood. The chain uses TRBV28 and TRBJ2-3; 8 bases are a match to TRBD2. The origin of this receptor is a male donor with severe acne vulgaris. The CDR3 loop reads CASSLGLAGSTDTQYF. The CDR3 region has the DNA TGTGCCAGCAGTTTAGGTTTAGCGGGGAGCACAGATACGCAGTATTTT.